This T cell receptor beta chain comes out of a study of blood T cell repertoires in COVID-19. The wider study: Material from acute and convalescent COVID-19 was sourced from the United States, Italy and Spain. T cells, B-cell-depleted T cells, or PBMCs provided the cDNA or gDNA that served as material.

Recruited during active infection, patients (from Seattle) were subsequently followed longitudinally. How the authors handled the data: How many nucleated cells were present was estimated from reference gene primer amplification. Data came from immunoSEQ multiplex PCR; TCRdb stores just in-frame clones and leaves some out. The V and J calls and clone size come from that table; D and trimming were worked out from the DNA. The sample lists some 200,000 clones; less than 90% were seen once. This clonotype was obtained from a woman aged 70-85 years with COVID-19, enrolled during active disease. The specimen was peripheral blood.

The chain's CDR3 is CASSSGNTDTQYF. The DNA of the CDR3 is TGTGCCAGCAGTTCCGGGAACACAGATACGCAGTATTTT. This rearrangement joins TRBV2 to TRBJ2-3; D is perhaps TRBD2 (5 bases). V lost 5 bases to trimming and J lost 2 bases, with 8 bases between them. This CDR3 has 13 amino acids. The germline V gene encodes CDR1 SNHLY and CDR2 FYNNEI.